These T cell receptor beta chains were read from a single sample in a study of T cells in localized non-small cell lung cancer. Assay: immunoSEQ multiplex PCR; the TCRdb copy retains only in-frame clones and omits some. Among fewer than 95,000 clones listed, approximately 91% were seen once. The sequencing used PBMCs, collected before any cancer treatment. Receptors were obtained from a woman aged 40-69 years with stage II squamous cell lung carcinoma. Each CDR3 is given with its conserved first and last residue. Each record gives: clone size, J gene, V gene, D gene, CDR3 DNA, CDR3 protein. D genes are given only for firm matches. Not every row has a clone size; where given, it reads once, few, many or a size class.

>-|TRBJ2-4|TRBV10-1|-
TGCGCCAGTTCCGAGGGGAAAGGAAACATTCAGTACTTC
CASSEGKGNIQYF
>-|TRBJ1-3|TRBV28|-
TGTGCCAGCAGTCCAGCCGCGGGGAGCCCTGGAAACACCATATATTTT
CASSPAAGSPGNTIYF
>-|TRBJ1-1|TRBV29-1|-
TGCAGCGCACAGGGATTGAGCACTGAAGCTTTCTTT
CSAQGLSTEAFF
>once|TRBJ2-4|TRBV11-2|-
TGTGCCAGCAGCTCCCAGGGGGGGAGCCACATTCAGTACTTC
CASSSQGGSHIQYF
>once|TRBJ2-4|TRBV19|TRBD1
TGTGCCAGTAGTATAACAGGGGCGATGAACATTCAGTACTTC
CASSITGAMNIQYF
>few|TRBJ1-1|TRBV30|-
TGTGCCTGGAGTGTAAAGGGAAACACTGAAGCTTTCTTT
CAWSVKGNTEAFF
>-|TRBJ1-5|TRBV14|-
TGTGCCAGCAGCCATAGTGGGGATCAGCCCCAGCATTTT
CASSHSGDQPQHF
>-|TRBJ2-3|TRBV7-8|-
TGTGCCAGCAGCTCTAGGGGTGGTTCCGGGGCCACAGATACGCAGTATTTT
CASSSRGGSGATDTQYF
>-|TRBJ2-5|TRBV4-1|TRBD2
TGCGCCAGCAGCCAATCAAGGGGGACTAGCTCGGGGACCCAGTACTTC
CASSQSRGTSSGTQYF
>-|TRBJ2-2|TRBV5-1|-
TGCGCCAGCAGCCCCAACCCGGGACAAAACACCGGGGAGCTGTTTTTT
CASSPNPGQNTGELFF
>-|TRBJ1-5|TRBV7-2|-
TGTGCCAGCAGCTTAGCGAATCAGCCCCAGCATTTT
CASSLANQPQHF
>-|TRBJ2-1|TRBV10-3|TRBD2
TGTGCCATCAGTGCGGGACTAGCGGGAGGGCCTAGTGAGCAGTTCTTC
CAISAGLAGGPSEQFF
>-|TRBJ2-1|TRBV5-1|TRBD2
TGCGCCAGCAGCTTTAGCGGGGGGAGCAATGAGCAGTTCTTC
CASSFSGGSNEQFF
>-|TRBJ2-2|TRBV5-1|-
TGCGCCAGTAGCTTGGACGTCACCGGGGAGCTGTTTTTT
CASSLDVTGELFF
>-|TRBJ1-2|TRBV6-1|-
TGTGCCAGCAGTGAAGGGGTAGGGGATGGCTACACCTTC
CASSEGVGDGYTF
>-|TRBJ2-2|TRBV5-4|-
TGTGCCAGCAGCTTGGGGGCTGTGACCGGGGAGCTGTTTTTT
CASSLGAVTGELFF
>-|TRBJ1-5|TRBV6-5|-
TGTGCCAGCAGTTCCCCCTCCCAGCCCCAGCATTTT
CASSSPSQPQHF
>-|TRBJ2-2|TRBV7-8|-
TGTGCCAGCAGCCATACCGCCTCCGGGGGCCCTCCAGGGACCGGGGAGCTGTTTTTT
CASSHTASGGPPGTGELFF
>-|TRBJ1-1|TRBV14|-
TGTGCCAGCAGCCAAGATACTCTTTATTCAGAAGCTTTCTTT
CASSQDTLYSEAFF
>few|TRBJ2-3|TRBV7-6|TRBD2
TGTGCCAGCAGCTTAGTTGGGACTAGCGGGTTTGTCACAGATACGCAGTATTTT
CASSLVGTSGFVTDTQYF
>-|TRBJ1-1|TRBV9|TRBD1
TGTGCCAGCAGCGTAGGGGGGGGACAGAAAGCTTTCTTT
CASSVGGGQKAFF
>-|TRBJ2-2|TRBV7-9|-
TGTGCCAGCAGCTTACTAGCTCAGCGCGGGGAGCTGTTTTTT
CASSLLAQRGELFF
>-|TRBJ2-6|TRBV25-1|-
TGTGCCAGCCGTGGACAGTGGCCCTCCTCTACTGGGGCCAACGTCCTGACTTTC
CASRGQWPSSTGANVLTF
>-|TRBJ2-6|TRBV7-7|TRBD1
TGTGCCAGCAGCCCGGGACAGGGTTCTGGCTCTGGGGCCAACGTCCTGACTTTC
CASSPGQGSGSGANVLTF
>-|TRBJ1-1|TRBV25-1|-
TGTGCCAGCAGTGAATCTGACTTTGGAGGGGGGACTGAAGCTTTCTTT
CASSESDFGGGTEAFF
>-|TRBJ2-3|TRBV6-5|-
TGTGCCGTAGCGGATTCCAACACAGATACGCAGTATTTT
CAVADSNTDTQYF
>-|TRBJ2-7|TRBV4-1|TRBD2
TGCGCCAGCAGCCCCGAGGAGCGGGAACTCCTCTACGAGCAGTACTTC
CASSPEERELLYEQYF
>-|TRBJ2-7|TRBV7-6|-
TGTGCCAGCAGCTTAGCGAGTCTACAGTCAACCTACGAGCAGTACTTC
CASSLASLQSTYEQYF
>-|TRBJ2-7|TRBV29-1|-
TGCAGCGCCCGTCTAGGCGGCGAGCAGTACTTC
CSARLGGEQYF
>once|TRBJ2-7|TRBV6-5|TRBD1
TGTGCCAGCAGTTCTGGGACAGGGGGCTACGAGCAGTACTTC
CASSSGTGGYEQYF
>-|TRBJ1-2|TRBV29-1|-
TGCAGCGTTGAAGACAGTAACTATGGCTACACCTTC
CSVEDSNYGYTF
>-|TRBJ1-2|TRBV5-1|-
TGCGCCAGCAGCTTAACAAGGGATGGCTACACCTTC
CASSLTRDGYTF
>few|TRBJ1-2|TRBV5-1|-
TGCGCCAGCAGCGCAGGGGCCAGGGAACCTTATGGCTACACCTTC
CASSAGAREPYGYTF
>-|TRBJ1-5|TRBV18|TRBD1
TGTGCCAGCTCACCAAGTTTAAAGGGACAGGGTATCCAGCCCCAGCATTTT
CASSPSLKGQGIQPQHF
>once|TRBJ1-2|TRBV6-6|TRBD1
TGTGCCAGCAGTGACAGGGCCAACTATGGCTACACCTTC
CASSDRANYGYTF
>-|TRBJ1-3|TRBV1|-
TGCACCAGCAGCCGAAGGACAATGAGGGCTGGAAACACCATATATTTT
CTSSRRTMRAGNTIYF
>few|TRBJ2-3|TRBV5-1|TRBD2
TGCGCCAGCAGCTTGGCCTATGCGGGAGGGCCGGGAGATACGCAGTATTTT
CASSLAYAGGPGDTQYF
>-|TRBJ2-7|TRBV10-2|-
TGCGCCAGCACGCAGGGATCCTACGAGCAGTACTTC
CASTQGSYEQYF
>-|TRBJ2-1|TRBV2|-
TGTGCCAGCGAGGGTCGCAATGAGCAGTTCTTC
CASEGRNEQFF
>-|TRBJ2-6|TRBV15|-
TGTGCCACCAGCAGAGGCCAATCTGGGGCCAACGTCCTGACTTTC
CATSRGQSGANVLTF
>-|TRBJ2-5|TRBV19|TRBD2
TGTGCCAGTAGTGGGGGACTAGCGGAAGAGACCCAGTACTTC
CASSGGLAEETQYF
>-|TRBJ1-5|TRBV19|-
TGTGCCAGTAGCCGAGAGACCAACAATCAGCCCCAGCATTTT
CASSRETNNQPQHF
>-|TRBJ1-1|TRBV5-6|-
TGTGCCAGCAGCCTGTACGCCAGGAACACTGAAGCTTTCTTT
CASSLYARNTEAFF
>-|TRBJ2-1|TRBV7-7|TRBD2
TGTGCCAGCAGCCGATTCCCCCCTAGCGGAGCCTACAATGAGCAGTTCTTC
CASSRFPPSGAYNEQFF
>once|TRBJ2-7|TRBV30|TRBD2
TGTGCCTGGAGTCTCACTAGCGGCCCCTACGAGCAGTACTTC
CAWSLTSGPYEQYF
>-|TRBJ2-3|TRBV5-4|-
TGTGCCAGCAGCTTGGGTGGCGGGGTGAGCACAGATACGCAGTATTTT
CASSLGGGVSTDTQYF
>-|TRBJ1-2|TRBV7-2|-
TGTGCCAGCAGCTGGGCTACCACCGACAGGAAAGGTGGCTACACCTTC
CASSWATTDRKGGYTF
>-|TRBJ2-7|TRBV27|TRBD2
TGTGCCAGCAGTCCTCGACTAGCGGGACAGTACGAGCAGTACTTC
CASSPRLAGQYEQYF
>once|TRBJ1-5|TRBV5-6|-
TGTGCCAGCAGCCGCAGGGGACCGAACAATCAGCCCCAGCATTTT
CASSRRGPNNQPQHF
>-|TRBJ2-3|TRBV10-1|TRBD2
TGCGCCAGCAGCTACGGGGGGAGCACAGATACGCAGTATTTT
CASSYGGSTDTQYF
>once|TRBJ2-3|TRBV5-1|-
TGCGCCAGCAGCTATAGGGGGGAATACACAGATACGCAGTATTTT
CASSYRGEYTDTQYF
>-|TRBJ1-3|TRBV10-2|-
TGCGCCAGCAGTCCAGGTGAAGCCTCTGGAAACACCATATATTTT
CASSPGEASGNTIYF
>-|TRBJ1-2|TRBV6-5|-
TGTGCCAGCAGTTCCCTAACACCACCTAACTATGGCTACACCTTC
CASSSLTPPNYGYTF
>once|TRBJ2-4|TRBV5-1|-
TGCGCCAGCAGCTTGTCTTCTCTGGGGAGCTCTTTAGCCAAAAACATTCAGTACTTC
CASSLSSLGSSLAKNIQYF
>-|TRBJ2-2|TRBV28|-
TGTGCCAGCACCCAGGGGTTCGGGGAGCTGTTTTTT
CASTQGFGELFF
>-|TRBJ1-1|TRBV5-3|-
TGTGCCAGAAGCTTGTTTTCCGCACAGGGAATGAACACTGAAGCTTTCTTT
CARSLFSAQGMNTEAFF
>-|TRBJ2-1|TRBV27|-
TGTGCCAGCAGTTTTCGCCAGACCAATGAGCAGTTCTTC
CASSFRQTNEQFF
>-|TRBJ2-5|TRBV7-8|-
TGTGCCAGCAGCCCGCAGCGACAGCTCCGGGGGGAGACCCAGTACTTC
CASSPQRQLRGETQYF
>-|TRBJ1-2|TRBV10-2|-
TGCGCCAGCACCTCGCCTGAGGGCTACACCTTC
CASTSPEGYTF
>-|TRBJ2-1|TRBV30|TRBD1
TGTGCCTGGACCCCCGGGACAGGGAGCAATGAGCAGTTCTTC
CAWTPGTGSNEQFF